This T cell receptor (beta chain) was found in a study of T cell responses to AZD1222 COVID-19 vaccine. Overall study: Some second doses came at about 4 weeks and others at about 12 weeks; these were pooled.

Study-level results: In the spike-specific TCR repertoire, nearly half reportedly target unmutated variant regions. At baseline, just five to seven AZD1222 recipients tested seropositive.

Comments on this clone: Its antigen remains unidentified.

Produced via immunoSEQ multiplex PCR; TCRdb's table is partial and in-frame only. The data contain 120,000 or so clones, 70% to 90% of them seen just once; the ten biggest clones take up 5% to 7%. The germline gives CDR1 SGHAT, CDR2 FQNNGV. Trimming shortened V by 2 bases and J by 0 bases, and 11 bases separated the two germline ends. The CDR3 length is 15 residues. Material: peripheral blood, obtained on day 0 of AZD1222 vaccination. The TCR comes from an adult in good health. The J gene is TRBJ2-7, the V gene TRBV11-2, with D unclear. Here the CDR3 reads CASSLWADPSYEQYF. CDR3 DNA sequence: TGTGCCAGCAGCTTATGGGCGGACCCCTCCTACGAGCAGTACTTC.